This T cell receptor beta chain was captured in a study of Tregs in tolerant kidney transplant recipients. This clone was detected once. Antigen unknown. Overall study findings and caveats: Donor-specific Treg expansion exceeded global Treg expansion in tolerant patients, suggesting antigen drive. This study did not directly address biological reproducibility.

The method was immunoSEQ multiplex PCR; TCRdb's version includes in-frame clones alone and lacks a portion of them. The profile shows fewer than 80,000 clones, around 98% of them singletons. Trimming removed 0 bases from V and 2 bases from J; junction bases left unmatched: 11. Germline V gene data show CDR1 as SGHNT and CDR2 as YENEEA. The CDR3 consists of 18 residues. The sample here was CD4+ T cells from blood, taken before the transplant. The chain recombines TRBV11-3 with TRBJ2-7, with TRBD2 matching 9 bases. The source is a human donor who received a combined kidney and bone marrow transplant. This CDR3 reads CASSLDLPLAGLPYEQYF. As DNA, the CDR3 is TGTGCCAGCAGCTTAGATCTCCCACTAGCGGGTCTCCCCTACGAGCAGTACTTC.